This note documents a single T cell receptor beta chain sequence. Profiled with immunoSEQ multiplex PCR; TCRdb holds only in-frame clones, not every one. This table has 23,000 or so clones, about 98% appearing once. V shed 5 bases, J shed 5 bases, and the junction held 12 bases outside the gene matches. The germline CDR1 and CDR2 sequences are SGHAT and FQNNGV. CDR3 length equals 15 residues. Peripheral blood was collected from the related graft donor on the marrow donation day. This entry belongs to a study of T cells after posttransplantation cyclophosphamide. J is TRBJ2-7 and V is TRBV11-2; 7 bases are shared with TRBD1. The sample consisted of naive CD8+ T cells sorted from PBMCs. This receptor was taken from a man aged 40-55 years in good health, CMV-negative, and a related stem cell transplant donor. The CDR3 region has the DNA TGTGCCAGCAGCATCACAGCCGCCGGGACAGACGAGCAGTACTTC. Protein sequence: CASSITAAGTDEQYF.